This TCR beta chain was captured in a study of shared clonotypes between healthy human individuals. Study-level background: With ages of 18 to 49, the donors were two women and three men.

Donors were healthy HIV-negative adults without recent acute infections or vaccinations. Turning to this clone: Its antigen is undetermined.

The data were produced by immunoSEQ multiplex PCR, yet TCRdb's version contains in-frame clones alone and is incomplete. The sample holds approximately 480,000 clones, about 75% seen once. The CDR3 contains 14 residues. Deletions cut 3 bases from V and 1 base from J, with 11 bases between. CDR1 SQVTM and CDR2 ANQGSEA come from the germline V gene. Study results and caveats: Tissues were not sampled, only blood, and their repertoires likely differ.

Input material: PBMCs. J is TRBJ2-3 and V is TRBV29-1; D is ambiguous. This clonotype was obtained from a middle-aged woman in good health. Some clones in this sample may be carry-over from other donors' samples. As DNA, the CDR3 is TGCAGCGTTGAGCGTGACACCGGCACAGATACGCAGTATTTT. Protein product: CSVERDTGTDTQYF.